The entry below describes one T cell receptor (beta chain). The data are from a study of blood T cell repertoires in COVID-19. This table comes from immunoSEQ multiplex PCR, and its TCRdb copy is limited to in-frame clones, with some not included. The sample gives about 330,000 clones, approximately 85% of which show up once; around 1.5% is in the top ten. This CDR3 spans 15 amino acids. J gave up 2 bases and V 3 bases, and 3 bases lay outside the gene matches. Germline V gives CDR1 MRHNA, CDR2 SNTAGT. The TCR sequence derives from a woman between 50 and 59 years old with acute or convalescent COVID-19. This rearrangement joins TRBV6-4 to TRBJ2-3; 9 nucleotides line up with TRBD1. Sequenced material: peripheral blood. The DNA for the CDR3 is TGTGCCAGCAGTGATGGACAGGGGAACACAGATACGCAGTATTTT. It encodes CASSDGQGNTDTQYF.